This TCR beta chain is from a study of blood T cell repertoires in COVID-19. Trimming pared 7 bases from V and 3 bases from J, leaving 15 bases between. Germline CDR1 and CDR2: SNHLY and FYNNEI. CDR3 length equals 15 residues. Produced via immunoSEQ multiplex PCR; TCRdb's table is partial and in-frame only. The sample records tens of thousands of clones, about 85% being singletons. The sequence derives from a man at least 80 years old with acute or convalescent COVID-19. Sequenced material: peripheral blood. V and J are TRBV2 and TRBJ1-4, with D tentatively TRBD1 (5 bases). CDR3 DNA sequence: TGTGCCAGCAAGAGGGGCACGGGGGCTAATGAAAAACTGTTTTTT. It codes for CASKRGTGANEKLFF.